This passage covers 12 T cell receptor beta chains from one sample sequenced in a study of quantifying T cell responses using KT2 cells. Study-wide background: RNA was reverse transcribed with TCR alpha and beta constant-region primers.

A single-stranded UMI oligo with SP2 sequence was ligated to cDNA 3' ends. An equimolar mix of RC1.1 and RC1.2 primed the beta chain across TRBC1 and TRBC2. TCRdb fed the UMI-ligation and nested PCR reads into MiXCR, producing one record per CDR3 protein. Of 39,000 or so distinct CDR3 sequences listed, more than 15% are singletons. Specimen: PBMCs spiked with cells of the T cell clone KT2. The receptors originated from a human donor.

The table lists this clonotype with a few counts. The CDR3 reads CASSYSGQPQHF. The DNA for the CDR3 is TGTGCCAGCAGTTACTCCGGTCAGCCCCAGCATTTT. V and J are TRBV6-2 or TRBV6-3 and TRBJ1-5; D gene unclear. Trimming cost V 0 bases and J 6 bases, with 3 bases left between them. Germline CDR1 MNHEY, CDR2 SVGEGT. CDR3 length: 12 amino acids.

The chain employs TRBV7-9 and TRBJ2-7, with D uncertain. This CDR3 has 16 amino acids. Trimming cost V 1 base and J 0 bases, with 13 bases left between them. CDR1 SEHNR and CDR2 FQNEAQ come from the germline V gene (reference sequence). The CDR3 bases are TGTGCCAGCAGCTTAGTAGGCTCGGCGAGCTCCTACGAGCAGTACTTC. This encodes CASSLVGSASSYEQYF.

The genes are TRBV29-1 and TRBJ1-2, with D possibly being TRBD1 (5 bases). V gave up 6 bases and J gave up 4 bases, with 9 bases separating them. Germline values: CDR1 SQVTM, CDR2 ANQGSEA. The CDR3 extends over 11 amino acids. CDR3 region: CSVYDSYGYTF. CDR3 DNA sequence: TGCAGCGTCTACGACAGCTATGGCTACACCTTC.

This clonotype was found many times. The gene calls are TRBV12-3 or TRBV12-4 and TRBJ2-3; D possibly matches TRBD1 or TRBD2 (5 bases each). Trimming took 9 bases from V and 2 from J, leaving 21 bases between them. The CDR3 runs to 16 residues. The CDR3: CASMTRVTGLTDTQYF. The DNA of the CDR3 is TGTGCCAGTATGACTCGAGTTACGGGGCTCACAGATACGCAGTATTTT.

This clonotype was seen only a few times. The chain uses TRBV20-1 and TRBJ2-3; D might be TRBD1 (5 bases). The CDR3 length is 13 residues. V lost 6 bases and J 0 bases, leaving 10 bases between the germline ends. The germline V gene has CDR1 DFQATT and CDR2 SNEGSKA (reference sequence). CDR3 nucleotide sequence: TGCAGTGCCATCGACAGAAGCACAGATACGCAGTATTTT. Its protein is CSAIDRSTDTQYF.

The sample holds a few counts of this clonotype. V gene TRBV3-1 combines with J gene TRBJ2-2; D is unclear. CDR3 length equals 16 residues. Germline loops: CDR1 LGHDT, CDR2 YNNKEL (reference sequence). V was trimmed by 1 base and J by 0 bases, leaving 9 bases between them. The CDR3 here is CASSQGHASNTGELFF. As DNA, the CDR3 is TGTGCCAGCAGCCAAGGACACGCCTCGAACACCGGGGAGCTGTTTTTT.

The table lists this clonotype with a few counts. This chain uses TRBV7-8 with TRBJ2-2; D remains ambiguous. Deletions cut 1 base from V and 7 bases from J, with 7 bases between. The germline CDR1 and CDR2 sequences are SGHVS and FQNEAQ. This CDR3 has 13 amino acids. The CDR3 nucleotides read TGTGCCAGCAGCTTAGAGGTTGGCGGGGAGCTGTTTTTT. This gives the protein CASSLEVGGELFF.

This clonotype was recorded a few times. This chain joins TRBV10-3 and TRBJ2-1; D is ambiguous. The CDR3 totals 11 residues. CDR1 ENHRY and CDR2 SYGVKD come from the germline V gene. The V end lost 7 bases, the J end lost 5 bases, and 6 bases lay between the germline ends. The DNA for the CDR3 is TGTGCCATCACTGATAACAATGAGCAGTTCTTC. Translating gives CAITDNNEQFF.

The CDR3 DNA reads TGTGCCAGCAGCTTAGCCGAGCGGGAGGCCTACAATGAGCAGTTCTTC. Its translation: CASSLAEREAYNEQFF. V gene TRBV11-1 combines with J gene TRBJ2-1; 9 positions match TRBD2. Germline lookup yields CDR1 SGHAT and CDR2 FQDESV (reference sequence). The CDR3 is 16 residues long. V gave up 0 bases and J gave up 2 bases; unmatched junction bases: 2.

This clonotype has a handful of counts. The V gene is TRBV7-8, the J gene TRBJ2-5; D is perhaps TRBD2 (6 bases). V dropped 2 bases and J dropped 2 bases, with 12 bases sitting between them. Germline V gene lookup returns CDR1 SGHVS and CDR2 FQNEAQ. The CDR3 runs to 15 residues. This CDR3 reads CASSLFPGLQETQYF. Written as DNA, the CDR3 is TGTGCCAGCAGCTTATTTCCCGGACTACAAGAGACCCAGTACTTC.

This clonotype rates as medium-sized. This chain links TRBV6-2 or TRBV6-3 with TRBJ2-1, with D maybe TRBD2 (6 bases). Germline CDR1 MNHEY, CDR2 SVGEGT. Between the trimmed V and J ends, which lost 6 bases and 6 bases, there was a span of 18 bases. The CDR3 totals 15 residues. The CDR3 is CASSGGSEPVNEQFF. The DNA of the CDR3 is TGTGCCAGCAGCGGGGGATCGGAGCCGGTCAATGAGCAGTTCTTC.

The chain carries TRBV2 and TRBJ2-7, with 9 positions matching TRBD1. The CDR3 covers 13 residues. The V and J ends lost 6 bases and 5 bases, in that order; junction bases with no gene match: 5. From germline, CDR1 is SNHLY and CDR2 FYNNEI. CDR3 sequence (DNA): TGTGCCAGCAGCGAGGGACAGGGTAACGAGCAGTACTTC. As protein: CASSEGQGNEQYF.